This entry lists 20 T cell receptor beta chains sequenced from one sample in a study of blood T cell repertoires in COVID-19. Repertoires were generated with immunoSEQ multiplex PCR, while TCRdb's copy carries only in-frame clones and drops some. The sample holds roughly 80,000 clones, 80% to 90% seen once. The sequenced material came from peripheral blood. Receptor source: a man aged 45-65 years with active COVID-19.

This rearrangement joins TRBV28 to TRBJ2-2; D is perhaps TRBD2 (5 bases). V shed 4 bases and J shed 3 bases, with 15 bases lying between them. This CDR3 spans 16 amino acids. Germline loops: CDR1 MDHEN, CDR2 SYDVKM. The CDR3: CASSSSSSAYTGELFF. CDR3 DNA: TGTGCCAGCAGTTCCTCGAGTAGCGCCTACACCGGGGAGCTGTTTTTT.

The chain has TRBV28 and TRBJ1-6, with D hard to call. V was shortened by 3 bases and J by 7 bases, with 10 bases between the two germline ends. CDR3 length: 14 residues. Germline lookup yields CDR1 MDHEN and CDR2 SYDVKM. As DNA, the CDR3 is TGTGCCAGCAGTTTGAGAGCCTGGAATTCACCCCTCCACTTT. Amino acids: CASSLRAWNSPLHF. Full variable domain (outside the CDR3, taken from reference TRBV28 and TRBJ1-6): DVKVTQSSRYLVKRTGEKVFLECVQDMDHENMFWYRQDPGLGLRLIYFSYDVKMKEKGDIPEGYSVSREKKERFSLILESASTNQTSMYLCASSLRAWNSPLHFGNGTRLTVT.

The rearrangement uses TRBV7-6 and TRBJ2-1, with 8 bases aligning to TRBD2. Germline trimming cut 5 bases from V and 1 base from J; bases unmatched to any gene: 4. The CDR3 has 15 amino acids. In germline, CDR1 is SGHVS, CDR2 FNYEAQ. For the CDR3, the DNA is TGTGCCAGCAGCCCTTTAGCGGGGTCCTACAATGAGCAGTTCTTC. This codes for CASSPLAGSYNEQFF.

V is TRBV6-2 or TRBV6-3 and J is TRBJ2-7; 8 bases map to TRBD1. CDR1 is MNHEY, CDR2 SVGEGT, per germline. CDR3 length: 16 residues. Trimming at V came to 6 bases and at J to 7 bases, leaving 17 bases not matched to a gene. The CDR3 spells CASSRRTGPLYEEQYF. CDR3 sequence (DNA): TGTGCCAGCAGCCGGCGGACAGGGCCCCTGTATGAGGAGCAGTACTTC.

The genes are TRBV7-6 and TRBJ2-2, with 7 bases that match TRBD2. The V and J ends lost 1 base and 2 bases, in that order; junction bases with no gene match: 4. The V gene's germline CDR1 is SGHVS and CDR2 FNYEAQ. The CDR3 runs 16 residues. The CDR3 nucleotides are TGTGCCAGCAGCTTAGATCGCGGGAGTAACACCGGGGAGCTGTTTTTT. It codes for CASSLDRGSNTGELFF.

The chain is built from TRBV2 and TRBJ1-5; D possibly corresponds to TRBD1 (6 bases). Trimming took 6 bases from V and 11 from J, leaving 26 bases between them. The CDR3 runs 16 residues. Germline-derived CDR1 and CDR2 are SNHLY and FYNNEI. The CDR3 sequence is CASSAGVAGPFRAQHF. The CDR3 region has the DNA TGTGCCAGCAGCGCAGGGGTGGCAGGCCCTTTTAGGGCCCAGCATTTT.

The chain carries TRBV2 and TRBJ2-1; 14 bases map to TRBD2. The CDR3 runs 17 residues. Germline CDR1 SNHLY, CDR2 FYNNEI. The V and J ends lost 9 bases and 8 bases, in that order; junction bases with no gene match: 15. CDR3 amino acids: CARSARLAGGPGDEQFF. The CDR3, as DNA: TGTGCCAGGTCAGCCCGACTAGCGGGGGGGCCAGGCGATGAGCAGTTCTTC.

The rearrangement joins TRBV6-5 to TRBJ2-3; 14 positions match TRBD2. The CDR3 is made up of 15 amino acids. Germline-derived CDR1 and CDR2 are MNHEY and SVGAGI. Trimming at V came to 10 bases and at J to 0 bases, leaving 3 bases not matched to a gene. CDR3 in amino acids: CATRLAGGSTDTQYF. The CDR3 bases are TGTGCCACCAGACTAGCGGGGGGGAGCACAGATACGCAGTATTTT.

The rearrangement joins TRBV7-2 to TRBJ1-3; 7 bases line up with TRBD1. The J segment lost 9 bases and the V segment lost 1 base, leaving 6 bases of the junction unmatched. This CDR3 contains 14 residues. Germline-derived CDR1 and CDR2 are SGHTA and FQGNSA. The CDR3: CASSLGRAGGTIYF. The CDR3 bases are TGTGCCAGCAGCTTAGGCAGGGCAGGGGGCACCATATATTTT.

As DNA, the CDR3 is TGCGCCAGCAGCTTGGTTTCAGGGGGAAACACCATATATTTT. Protein: CASSLVSGGNTIYF. The chain is built from TRBV5-1 and TRBJ1-3, with D perhaps TRBD1 (5 bases). The CDR3 covers 14 residues. CDR1 and CDR2 (germline): SGHRS, YFSETQ. With 0 bases removed from V and 4 bases from J, the gap between germline ends came to 8 bases.

For the CDR3, the DNA is TGTGCCAGCAGCGTATGGGGCCTAAGCTATGAGCAGTTCTTC. Its protein is CASSVWGLSYEQFF. This rearrangement joins TRBV9 to TRBJ2-1, with D possibly TRBD1 on 5 matching bases. The CDR3 is 14 residues long. Trimming removed 1 base from V and 8 bases from J, with 13 bases in between. Germline assignment: CDR1 SGDLS and CDR2 YYNGEE.

This clone came up once. This chain uses TRBV27 with TRBJ2-3; D is perhaps TRBD2 (5 bases). Per the germline V gene, CDR1 is MNHEY and CDR2 is SMNVEV (reference sequence). V was cut by 6 bases and J by 5 bases, with 18 bases left in between. This CDR3 has 15 amino acids. The CDR3 reads CASRRRETTQDTQYF. The CDR3 nucleotides are TGTGCCAGCAGACGACGGGAAACTACGCAAGATACGCAGTATTTT.

The chain carries TRBV25-1 and TRBJ2-5, with D possibly TRBD1 on 6 matching bases. V shed 2 bases and J shed 7 bases, with 17 bases lying between them. The CDR3 runs 15 residues. The germline CDR1 and CDR2 sequences are MGHDK and SYGVNS. Here the CDR3 DNA reads TGTGCCAGCAGTGAAGAGGCAGGGGCTGAGGGGACCCAGTACTTC. This sequence encodes CASSEEAGAEGTQYF.

The rearrangement uses TRBV4-2 and TRBJ1-1; D possibly corresponds to TRBD1 (6 bases). Germline CDR1 LGHNA, CDR2 YNFKEQ. There are 13 residues in the CDR3. The V end was cut by 5 bases, the J end by 4 bases, with 11 bases between. The chain's CDR3 is CASSKGGATEAFF. In nucleotides, the CDR3 is TGTGCCAGCAGCAAGGGGGGGGCCACTGAAGCTTTCTTT.

The chain employs TRBV6-2 or TRBV6-3 and TRBJ1-1, with 8 bases identical to TRBD1. J lost 4 bases, V lost 2 bases, and 3 bases had no gene match. The germline V gene has CDR1 MNHEY and CDR2 SVGEGT. The CDR3 runs to 14 residues. DNA of the CDR3: TGTGCCAGCAGTTACCAGACAGGGGTCACTGAAGCTTTCTTT. It codes for CASSYQTGVTEAFF.

The genes are TRBV4-2 and TRBJ2-3, with D possibly TRBD1 on 7 matching bases. The V end lost 4 bases, the J end lost 3 bases, and 14 bases lay between the germline ends. CDR3 length: 15 residues. CDR1 and CDR2 from the germline V gene are LGHNA and YNFKEQ. The CDR3 nucleotides are TGTGCCAGCAGCCCTGGAGGGGGCGGAACAGATACGCAGTATTTT. Its protein product is CASSPGGGGTDTQYF.

The chain uses TRBV3-1 (or the pseudogene TRBV3-2) and TRBJ2-5; the match to TRBD2 covers 11 bases. Losses at the gene ends were 7 bases for V and 1 base for J; bases not matched to a gene: 8. CDR1 LGHDT and CDR2 YNNKEL come from the germline V gene (reference sequence). This CDR3 is 16 amino acids long. The CDR3: CASTLAGGPLQETQYF. The CDR3 DNA reads as TGTGCCAGCACCTTAGCGGGAGGGCCGCTCCAAGAGACCCAGTACTTC.

The chain links TRBV18 to TRBJ2-7; 11 positions agree with TRBD2. The CDR3 has 16 amino acids. V lost 3 bases and J lost 0; bases outside the gene matches: 4. The V gene's germline CDR1 is KGHSH and CDR2 LQKENI. The CDR3: CASSPPGTSGSYEQYF. CDR3 in DNA: TGTGCCAGCTCACCTCCCGGGACTAGCGGCTCCTACGAGCAGTACTTC.

This chain uses TRBV5-1 with TRBJ1-4; 7 bases are shared with TRBD1. The ends lost 4 bases at V and 7 bases at J; junction bases unmatched: 10. CDR1 and CDR2 (germline): SGHRS, YFSETQ. This CDR3 comprises 15 residues. CDR3 region: CASSPGTDRGEKLFF. CDR3 DNA sequence: TGCGCCAGCAGCCCCGGGACAGATCGAGGTGAAAAACTGTTTTTT.

The chain is built from TRBV18 and TRBJ2-5; 7 bases line up with TRBD1. Germline lookup yields CDR1 KGHSH and CDR2 LQKENI. The trim removed 5 bases at V and 0 bases at J, leaving 0 bases unmatched. The CDR3 spans 13 residues. The DNA of the CDR3 is TGTGCCAGCTCAGGGACAGACCAAGAGACCCAGTACTTC. Its translation: CASSGTDQETQYF.